The clone carrying this T cell receptor (beta chain) was observed a few times. Its target is unknown. The data originate from a study of blood T cells in healthy people across ages. Study-level findings and limits: Unsorted PBMC material precluded a definitive naive versus antigen-experienced comparison.

The germline gives CDR1 SEHNR, CDR2 FQNEAQ (reference sequence). The CDR3 is 12 residues long. Primers used in a second PCR of about 7 to 11 cycles were a sample-barcoded 5' primer and a J-beta primer mix. In TCRdb, the 5' RACE reads were re-called with MiXCR into one record per CDR3 protein. The sample consists of 1 million or so distinct CDR3 sequences, about 23% of them appearing once. These data also featured in a second study, about T cells of mothers and their children. That study adds: Regardless of relatedness, pairs show thymic selection shaping TCR recombination output in a similar manner. Slightly higher, non-significant overlap characterized related mother-child pairs relative to unrelated pairs.

The rearrangement uses TRBV7-9 and TRBJ2-5, with unresolved D. The J call may be wrong; the DNA end is better matched by TRBJ2-7. Sequences were obtained from blood. The TCR comes from a girl aged 2 to 9 in good health. This CDR3 reads CASSFLTYEQYF. CDR3 DNA sequence: TGTGCCAGCAGCTTCCTAACCTACGAGCAGTACTTC.